The entry below gives a single TCR beta chain sequence along with its context. Its antigen is not identified. The CDR3 is made up of 12 amino acids. Germline V gene data show CDR1 as MRHNA and CDR2 as SNTAGT. V was trimmed by 4 bases and J by 9 bases, leaving 10 bases between them. The data derive from a study of high-grade serous ovarian cancer treatment subgroups. About the research overall: Each sample yielded on average about 7,000 unique TCR beta rearrangements from 14,000 or so reads.

Profiled with immunoSEQ multiplex PCR; TCRdb holds only in-frame clones, not every one. There are about 10,000 clones in the sample; about 71% occur only once, and about 4% lies in the top ten. Study-wide results and limits: Tumors within one patient showed repertoire similarity of 0.11 to 0.79.

The tumor samples were collected prior to definitive surgery or chemotherapy. The TCR comes from a human donor with high-grade serous ovarian cancer. Sequencing was done on a sample of tumor tissue. This rearrangement joins TRBV6-4 to TRBJ1-5; D gene uncertain. The chain's CDR3 is CASSVSSTPQHF. In DNA, the CDR3 is TGTGCCAGCAGTGTGTCATCCACGCCCCAGCATTTT.